This T cell receptor beta chain was recorded in a study of blood T cell repertoires in COVID-19. Sequencing was performed with immunoSEQ multiplex PCR; in TCRdb, only in-frame clones are kept and a portion is missing. Of roughly 140,000 clones detected, about 90% appear once; the ten largest clones hold approximately 10%. Per the germline V gene, CDR1 is SNHLY and CDR2 is FYNNEI. V was clipped by 6 bases and J by 5 bases; unmatched bases: 9. The CDR3 totals 15 residues. The chain carries TRBV2 and TRBJ1-2, with 10 bases lining up with TRBD1. The sample was peripheral blood. The TCR originated in a man between 45 and 60 years old with active or convalescent COVID-19. CDR3 protein: CASRGPGTGVYGYTF. CDR3 in DNA: TGTGCCAGCAGAGGACCTGGGACAGGGGTTTATGGCTACACCTTC.